This TCR beta chain originates from a study of early stage breast cancer tumors. Study overall: ER+/PR+/HER2- status applied to about 80% of the 16 invasive breast tumors.

The germline V gene has CDR1 DFQATT and CDR2 SNEGSKA (reference sequence). Trimming pared 3 bases from V and 7 bases from J, leaving 9 bases between. This CDR3 has 11 residues. TCRdb's table, derived via immunoSEQ multiplex PCR, lists solely in-frame clones and lacks some. The sample includes about 30,000 clones, roughly two thirds of them seen just once. The clonotype comes from a person aged 45 to 59 with breast cancer. Sequenced: blood. The chain is built from TRBV20-1 and TRBJ1-2; D unresolved. This chain's CDR3 is CSASMGGGYTF. The DNA for the CDR3 is TGCAGTGCTAGTATGGGAGGTGGCTACACCTTC.